This T cell receptor beta chain was identified in a study of CD8 T cells in Susac syndrome. Sequencing of TCR beta covered CD8+ and CD4+ T cells obtained from blood. This CDR3 is 12 amino acids long. Looked up from germline, CDR1 is SGHDN and CDR2 is FVKESK. With 5 bases removed from V and 5 bases from J, the gap between germline ends came to 6 bases. cDNA came from about 0.5 to 1 ug RNA primed by random hexamers. TCRdb reanalysed the immunoSEQ multiplex PCR reads using MiXCR and keeps one entry per CDR3 protein. Of 150,000 or so distinct CDR3 sequences listed, 92% are singletons. The receptor was isolated from a human donor in good health. Material: CD4+ T cells from PBMCs. This chain uses TRBV14 with TRBJ2-2; unclear D gene. The CDR3 here is CASSYTTGELFF. The CDR3 nucleotides are TGTGCCAGCAGCTACACTACCGGGGAGCTGTTTTTT.